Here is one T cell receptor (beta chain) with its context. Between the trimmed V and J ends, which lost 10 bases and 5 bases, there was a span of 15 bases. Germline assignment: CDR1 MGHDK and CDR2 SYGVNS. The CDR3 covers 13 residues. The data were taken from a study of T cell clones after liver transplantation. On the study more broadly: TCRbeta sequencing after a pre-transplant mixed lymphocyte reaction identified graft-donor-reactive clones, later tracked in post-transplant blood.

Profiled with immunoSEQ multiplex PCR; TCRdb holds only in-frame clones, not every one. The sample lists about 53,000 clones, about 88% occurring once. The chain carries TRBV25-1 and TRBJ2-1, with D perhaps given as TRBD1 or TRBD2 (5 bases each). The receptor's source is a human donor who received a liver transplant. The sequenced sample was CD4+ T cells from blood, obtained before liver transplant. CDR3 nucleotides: TGTGCCACTAGCTATGGGGCCCACAATGAGCAGTTCTTC. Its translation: CATSYGAHNEQFF.